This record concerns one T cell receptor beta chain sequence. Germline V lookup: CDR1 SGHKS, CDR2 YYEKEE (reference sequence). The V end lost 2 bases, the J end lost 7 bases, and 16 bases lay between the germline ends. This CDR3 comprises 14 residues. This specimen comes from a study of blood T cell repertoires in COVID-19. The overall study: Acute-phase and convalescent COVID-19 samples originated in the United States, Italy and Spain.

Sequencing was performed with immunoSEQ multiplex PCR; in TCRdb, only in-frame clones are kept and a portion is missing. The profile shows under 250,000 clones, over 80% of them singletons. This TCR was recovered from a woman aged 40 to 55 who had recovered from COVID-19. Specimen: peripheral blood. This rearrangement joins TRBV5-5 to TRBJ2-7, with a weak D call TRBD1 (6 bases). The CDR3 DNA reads TGTGCCAGCAGCTTAAACAGGGATTGGGGGGAGCAGTACTTC. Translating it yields CASSLNRDWGEQYF.